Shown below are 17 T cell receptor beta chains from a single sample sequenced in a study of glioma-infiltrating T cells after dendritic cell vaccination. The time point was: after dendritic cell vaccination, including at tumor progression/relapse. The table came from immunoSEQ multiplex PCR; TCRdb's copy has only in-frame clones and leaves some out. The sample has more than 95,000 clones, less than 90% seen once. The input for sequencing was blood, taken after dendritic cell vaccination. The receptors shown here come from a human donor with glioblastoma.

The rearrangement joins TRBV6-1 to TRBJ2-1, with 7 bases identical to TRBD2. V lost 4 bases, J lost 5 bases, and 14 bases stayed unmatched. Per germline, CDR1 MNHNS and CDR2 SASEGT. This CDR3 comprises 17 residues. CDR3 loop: CASSVRTGTTLHNEQFF. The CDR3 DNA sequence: TGTGCCAGCAGTGTTCGAACCGGGACTACATTACACAATGAGCAGTTCTTC.

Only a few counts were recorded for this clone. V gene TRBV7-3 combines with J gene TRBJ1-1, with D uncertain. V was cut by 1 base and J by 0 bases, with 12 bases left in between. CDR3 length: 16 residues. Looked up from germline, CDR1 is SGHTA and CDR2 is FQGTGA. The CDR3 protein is CASSLNPAGVNTEAFF. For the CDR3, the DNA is TGTGCCAGCAGCTTAAACCCGGCGGGAGTGAACACTGAAGCTTTCTTT.

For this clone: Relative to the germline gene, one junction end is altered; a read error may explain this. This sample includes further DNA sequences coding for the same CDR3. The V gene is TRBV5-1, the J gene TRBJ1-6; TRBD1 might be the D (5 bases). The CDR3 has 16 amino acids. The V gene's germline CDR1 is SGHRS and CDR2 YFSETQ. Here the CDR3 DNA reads TGCGCCAGCAGCTTGGTCGGGGGAACAAGTAATTCCCCCCTCCACTTT. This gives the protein CASSLVGGTSNSPLHF.

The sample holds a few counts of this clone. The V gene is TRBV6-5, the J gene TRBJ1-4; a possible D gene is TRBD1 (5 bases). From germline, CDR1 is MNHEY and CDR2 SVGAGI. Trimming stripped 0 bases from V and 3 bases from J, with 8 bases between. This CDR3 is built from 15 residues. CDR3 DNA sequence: TGTGCCAGCAGTTACTCACAGGAGTCTAATGAAAAACTGTTTTTT. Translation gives CASSYSQESNEKLFF.

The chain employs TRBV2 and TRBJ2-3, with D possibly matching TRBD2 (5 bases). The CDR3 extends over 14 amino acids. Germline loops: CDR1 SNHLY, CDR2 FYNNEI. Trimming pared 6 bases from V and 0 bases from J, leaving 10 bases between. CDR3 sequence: CASSILASTDTQYF. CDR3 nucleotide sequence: TGTGCCAGCAGCATCCTAGCAAGCACAGATACGCAGTATTTT.

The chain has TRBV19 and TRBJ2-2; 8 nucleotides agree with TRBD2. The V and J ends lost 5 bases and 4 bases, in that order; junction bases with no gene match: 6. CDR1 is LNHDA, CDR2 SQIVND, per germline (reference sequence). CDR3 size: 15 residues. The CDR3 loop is CASSAGLGGTGELFF. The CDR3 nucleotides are TGTGCCAGTAGTGCGGGACTAGGGGGCACCGGGGAGCTGTTTTTT.

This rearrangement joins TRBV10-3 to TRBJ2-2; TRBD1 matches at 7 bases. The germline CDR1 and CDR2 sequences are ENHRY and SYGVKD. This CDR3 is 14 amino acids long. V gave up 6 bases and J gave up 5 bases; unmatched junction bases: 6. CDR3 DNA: TGTGCCATCAGGACAGGGCTTAGGACCGGGGAGCTGTTTTTT. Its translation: CAIRTGLRTGELFF.

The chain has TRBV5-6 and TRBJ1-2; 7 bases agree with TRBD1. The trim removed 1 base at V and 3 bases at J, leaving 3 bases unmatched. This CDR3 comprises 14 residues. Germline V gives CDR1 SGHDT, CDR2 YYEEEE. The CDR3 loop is CASSLLGQDYGYTF. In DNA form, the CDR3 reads TGTGCCAGCAGCTTGCTTGGACAGGACTATGGCTACACCTTC.

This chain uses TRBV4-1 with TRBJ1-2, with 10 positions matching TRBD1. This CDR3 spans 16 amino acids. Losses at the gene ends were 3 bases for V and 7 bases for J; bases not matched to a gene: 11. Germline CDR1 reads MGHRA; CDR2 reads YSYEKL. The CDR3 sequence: CASSHAGTGEFAGYTF. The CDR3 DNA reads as TGCGCCAGCAGCCACGCAGGGACAGGGGAGTTTGCTGGCTACACCTTC.

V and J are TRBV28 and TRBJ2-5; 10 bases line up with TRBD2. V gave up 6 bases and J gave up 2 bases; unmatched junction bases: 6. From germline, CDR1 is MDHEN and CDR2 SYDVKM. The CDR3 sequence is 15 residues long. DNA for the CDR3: TGTGCCAGCAGCCTAGCGGGAGCGGGGCAAGAGACCCAGTACTTC. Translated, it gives CASSLAGAGQETQYF.

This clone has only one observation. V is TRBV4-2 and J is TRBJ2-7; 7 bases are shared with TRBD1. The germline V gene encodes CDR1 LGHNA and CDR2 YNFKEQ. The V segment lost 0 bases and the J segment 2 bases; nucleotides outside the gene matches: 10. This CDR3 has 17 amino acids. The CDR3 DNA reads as TGTGCCAGCAGCCAAGAATGGGTTAGACAGGGAGCCTACGAGCAGTACTTC. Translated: CASSQEWVRQGAYEQYF.

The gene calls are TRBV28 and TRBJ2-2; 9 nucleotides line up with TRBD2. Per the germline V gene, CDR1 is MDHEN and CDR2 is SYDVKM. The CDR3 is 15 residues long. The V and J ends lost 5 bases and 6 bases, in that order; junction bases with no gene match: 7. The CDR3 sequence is CASSRHSGRPGELFF. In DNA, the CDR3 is TGTGCCAGCAGTCGTCATAGCGGGAGACCCGGGGAGCTGTTTTTT.

The CDR3 loop is CATSRHPIAGVFNEQFF. The CDR3 nucleotides are TGTGCCACCAGTAGACACCCCATTGCGGGGGTGTTTAATGAGCAGTTCTTC. The V and J genes are TRBV15 and TRBJ2-1; 7 bases agree with TRBD2. The CDR3 length is 17 residues. V was pared by 6 bases and J by 7 bases, with 18 bases of the junction left unmatched. Germline assignment: CDR1 LNHNV and CDR2 YYDKDF (reference sequence).

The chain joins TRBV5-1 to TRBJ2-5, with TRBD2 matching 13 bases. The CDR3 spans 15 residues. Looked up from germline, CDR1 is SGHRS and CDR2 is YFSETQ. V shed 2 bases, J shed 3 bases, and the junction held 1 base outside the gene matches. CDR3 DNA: TGCGCCAGCAGCTTAGGGACTAGCGGGAAAGAGACCCAGTACTTC. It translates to CASSLGTSGKETQYF.

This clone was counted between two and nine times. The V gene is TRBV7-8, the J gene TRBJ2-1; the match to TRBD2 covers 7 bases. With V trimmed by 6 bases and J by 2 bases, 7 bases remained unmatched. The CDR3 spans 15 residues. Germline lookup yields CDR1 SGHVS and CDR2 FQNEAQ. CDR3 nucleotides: TGTGCCAGCAGAGAGCGGGGACGGCCCTACAATGAGCAGTTCTTC. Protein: CASRERGRPYNEQFF.

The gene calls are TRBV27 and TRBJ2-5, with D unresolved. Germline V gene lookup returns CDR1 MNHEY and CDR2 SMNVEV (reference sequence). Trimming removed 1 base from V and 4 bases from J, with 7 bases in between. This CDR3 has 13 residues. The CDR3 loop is CASSLYEAETQYF. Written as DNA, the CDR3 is TGTGCCAGCAGTTTATATGAGGCAGAGACCCAGTACTTC.

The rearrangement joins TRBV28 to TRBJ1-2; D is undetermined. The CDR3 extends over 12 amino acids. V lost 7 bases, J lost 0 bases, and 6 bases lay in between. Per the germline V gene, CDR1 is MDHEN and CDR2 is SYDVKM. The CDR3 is CASTRSNYGYTF. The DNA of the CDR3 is TGTGCCAGCACACGGTCTAACTATGGCTACACCTTC.